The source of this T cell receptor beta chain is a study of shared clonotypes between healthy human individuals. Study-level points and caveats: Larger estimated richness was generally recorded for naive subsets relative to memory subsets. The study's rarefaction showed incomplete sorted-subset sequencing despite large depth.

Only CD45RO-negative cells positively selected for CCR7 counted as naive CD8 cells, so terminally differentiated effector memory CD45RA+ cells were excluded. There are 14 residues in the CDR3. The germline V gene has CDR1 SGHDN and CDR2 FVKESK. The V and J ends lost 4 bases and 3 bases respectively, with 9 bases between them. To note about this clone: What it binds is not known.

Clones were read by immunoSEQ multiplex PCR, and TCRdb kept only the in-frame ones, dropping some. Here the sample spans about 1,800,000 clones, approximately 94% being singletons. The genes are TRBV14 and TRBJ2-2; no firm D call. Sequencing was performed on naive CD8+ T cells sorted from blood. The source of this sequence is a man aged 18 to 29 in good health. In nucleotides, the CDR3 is TGTGCCAGCAGCCCTGACCGCTACACCGGGGAGCTGTTTTTT. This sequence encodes CASSPDRYTGELFF. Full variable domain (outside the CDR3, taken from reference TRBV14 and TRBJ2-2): EAGVTQFPSHSVIEKGQTVTLRCDPISGHDNLYWYRRVMGKEIKFLLHFVKESKQDESGMPNNRFLAERTGGTYSTLKVQPAELEDSGVYFCASSPDRYTGELFFGEGSRLTVL.